Each of the 29 T cell receptor beta chains below was sequenced from the same sample in a study of CD8+ T cells in alopecia areata. Reverse transcribed after extraction, RNA yielded cDNA as the sequencing template. Profiled with immunoSEQ multiplex PCR; TCRdb holds only in-frame clones, not every one. The sample includes a few hundred thousand clones, approximately 60% of them seen just once. The material sequenced was CD8+ T cells sorted from blood. These receptor sequences come from a human donor in good health.

The chain combines TRBV11-2 with TRBJ1-1; D is undetermined. This CDR3 is 16 amino acids long. The germline gives CDR1 SGHAT, CDR2 FQNNGV. V shed 1 base and J shed 1 base, with 13 bases lying between them. CDR3 DNA: TGTGCCAGCAGCTTAGTGAGATCGATGCGGAACACTGAAGCTTTCTTT. This codes for CASSLVRSMRNTEAFF.

The rearrangement uses TRBV7-9 and TRBJ2-5; 7 bases align to TRBD1. The CDR3 runs 14 residues. The V gene's germline CDR1 is SEHNR and CDR2 FQNEAQ (reference sequence). V lost 3 bases to trimming and J lost 2 bases; unmatched junction nucleotides: 3. CDR3 region: CASSFPGQQETQYF. The CDR3 DNA sequence: TGTGCCAGCAGCTTCCCGGGACAGCAAGAGACCCAGTACTTC.

V usage is TRBV29-1 and J usage is TRBJ1-2; possibly TRBD1 for D (5 bases). Trimming pared 4 bases from V and 6 bases from J, leaving 12 bases between. The germline gives CDR1 SQVTM, CDR2 ANQGSEA. The CDR3 runs to 12 residues. The DNA for the CDR3 is TGCAGCGTTGTCCCCAGGGATGATGGCTACACCTTC. Encoded protein: CSVVPRDDGYTF.

The chain combines TRBV6-5 with TRBJ2-5; D is unresolved. The CDR3 loop spans 13 amino acids. Germline V gene lookup returns CDR1 MNHEY and CDR2 SVGAGI. The V end was cut by 8 bases, the J end by 4 bases, with 14 bases between. Here the CDR3 reads CASPFVAAETQYF. DNA of the CDR3: TGTGCCAGCCCGTTTGTGGCAGCAGAGACCCAGTACTTC.

This clone was detected only a few times. The chain has TRBV7-9 and TRBJ1-2; possible D gene TRBD1, 6 bases. Germline V gives CDR1 SEHNR, CDR2 FQNEAQ (reference sequence). The CDR3 sequence is 14 residues long. The V gene lost 5 bases and the J gene lost 3 bases, with 13 bases spanning the gap. The CDR3 nucleotides are TGTGCCAGCAGCCGGCCAGGGGATTACTATGGCTACACCTTC. Residues: CASSRPGDYYGYTF.

V usage is TRBV25-1 and J usage is TRBJ2-5; the D is unclear. The CDR3 consists of 12 residues. Trimming shortened V by 4 bases and J by 3 bases, and 6 bases separated the two germline ends. Germline V gene data show CDR1 as MGHDK and CDR2 as SYGVNS. The CDR3 DNA is TGTGCCAGCAGTGTTCCCGAAGAGACCCAGTACTTC. It is translated as CASSVPEETQYF.

This clone was seen a handful of times. The chain has TRBV29-1 and TRBJ1-1; 9 bases line up with TRBD1. CDR1 and CDR2 (germline): SQVTM, ANQGSEA. The ends lost 2 bases at V and 6 bases at J; junction bases unmatched: 13. This CDR3 is 16 amino acids long. CDR3 nucleotide sequence: TGCAGCGTTGAATCGACGCACAGGGGGCTATGGGCTGAAGCTTTCTTT. Residues: CSVESTHRGLWAEAFF.

V and J are TRBV29-1 and TRBJ1-2; TRBD1 is a possible D gene (5 bases). The CDR3 length is 13 residues. Germline V lookup: CDR1 SQVTM, CDR2 ANQGSEA. V was shortened by 3 bases and J by 4 bases, with 12 bases between the two germline ends. The chain's CDR3 is CSVEAGLGYGYTF. In nucleotides, the CDR3 is TGCAGCGTTGAGGCGGGGCTCGGCTATGGCTACACCTTC.

The CDR3 sequence: CASSYRTSVADTQYF. CDR3 sequence (DNA): TGTGCCAGCAGCTATAGGACTAGCGTGGCAGATACGCAGTATTTT. The chain employs TRBV5-4 and TRBJ2-3; TRBD2 matches at 9 bases. Trimming cost V 3 bases and J 4 bases; bases outside gene matches: 6. Germline V gene data show CDR1 as SGHNT and CDR2 as YYREEE (reference sequence). The CDR3 length is 15 residues.

The gene calls are TRBV29-1 and TRBJ1-1; 11 bases line up with TRBD1. After removal of 0 bases from V and 5 bases from J, the junction contained 2 bases not matched to a gene. Germline V gene sequence: CDR1 SQVTM, CDR2 ANQGSEA. This CDR3 comprises 14 residues. Written as DNA, the CDR3 is TGCAGCGTTGAAGAGGGGACAGGGGGTACTGAAGCTTTCTTT. Protein sequence: CSVEEGTGGTEAFF.

CDR3 sequence reads: CASSMGSNEQFF. CDR3 bases: TGTGCCAGTAGTATGGGTAGCAATGAGCAGTTCTTC. V and J are TRBV19 and TRBJ2-1; D is ambiguous. Germline-derived CDR1 and CDR2 are LNHDA and SQIVND (reference sequence). V lost 3 bases to trimming and J lost 6 bases, with 6 bases between them. The CDR3 covers 12 residues. The full variable domain, completed using reference TRBV19 and TRBJ2-1, is DGGITQSPKYLFRKEGQNVTLSCEQNLNHDAMYWYRQDPGQGLRLIYYSQIVNDFQKGDIAEGYSVSREKKESFPLTVTSAQKNPTAFYLCASSMGSNEQFFGPGTRLTVL.

This sequence joins TRBV9 and TRBJ1-5; unclear D gene. This CDR3 spans 14 amino acids. Between the trimmed V and J ends, which lost 3 bases and 4 bases, there was a span of 11 bases. Germline values: CDR1 SGDLS, CDR2 YYNGEE. Written as DNA, the CDR3 is TGTGCCAGCAGCGCCACTAGCGGTAATCAGCCCCAGCATTTT. It specifies CASSATSGNQPQHF.

This clone was seen a few times. The CDR3: CASRRDRGTYEQYF. The CDR3 DNA sequence: TGCGCCAGCCGACGGGACAGGGGGACGTACGAGCAGTACTTC. The genes are TRBV5-1 and TRBJ2-7; 11 bases line up with TRBD1. CDR1 is SGHRS and CDR2 is YFSETQ in the germline V gene. CDR3 length: 14 residues. Trimming at V came to 7 bases and at J to 4 bases, leaving 7 bases not matched to a gene.

The rearrangement joins TRBV27 to TRBJ1-2; TRBD1 aligns across 12 bases. Trimming removed 6 bases from V and 3 bases from J; junction bases left unmatched: 11. In germline, CDR1 is MNHEY, CDR2 SMNVEV (reference sequence). The CDR3 totals 17 residues. Here the CDR3 DNA reads TGTGCCAGCAGCCTAGGGACAGGGGGCGCTTGGGACTATGGCTACACCTTC. Translated: CASSLGTGGAWDYGYTF.

The chain has TRBV5-4 and TRBJ1-1; D perhaps matches TRBD1 (5 bases). Per the germline V gene, CDR1 is SGHNT and CDR2 is YYREEE (reference sequence). V gave up 10 bases and J gave up 0 bases, with 13 bases separating them. There are 13 residues in the CDR3. The CDR3 region is CAGKGALNTEAFF. The DNA of the CDR3 is TGTGCCGGAAAAGGGGCCTTGAACACTGAAGCTTTCTTT. The whole variable domain, filled in from reference TRBV5-4 and TRBJ1-1, reads ETGVTQSPTHLIKTRGQQVTLRCSSQSGHNTVSWYQQALGQGPQFIFQYYREEENGRGNFPPRFSGLQFPNYSSELNVNALELDDSALYLCAGKGALNTEAFFGQGTRLTVV.

This rearrangement joins TRBV7-9 to TRBJ2-7, with a weak D call TRBD1 (6 bases). This CDR3 has 15 residues. CDR1 and CDR2 (germline): SEHNR, FQNEAQ (reference sequence). V was shortened by 1 base and J by 2 bases, with 12 bases between the two germline ends. As DNA, the CDR3 is TGTGCCAGCAGCTTAGTCATCGGGACAACCTACGAGCAGTACTTC. Translated: CASSLVIGTTYEQYF. The complete variable domain, with remaining parts taken from reference TRBV7-9 and TRBJ2-7, reads DTGVSQNPRHKITKRGQNVTFRCDPISEHNRLYWYRQTLGQGPEFLTYFQNEAQLEKSRLLSDRFSAERPKGSFSTLEIQRTEQGDSAMYLCASSLVIGTTYEQYFGPGTRLTVT.

V and J are TRBV5-1 and TRBJ1-1; weak D call: TRBD1 (5 bases). The CDR3 extends over 13 amino acids. Germline CDR1 is SGHRS and CDR2 is YFSETQ. Trimming shortened V by 3 bases and J by 3 bases, and 9 bases separated the two germline ends. DNA of the CDR3: TGCGCCAGCAGCTCCCTGGGGGACACTGAAGCTTTCTTT. It translates to CASSSLGDTEAFF.

The chain recombines TRBV7-9 with TRBJ1-2; unclear D gene. Germline assignment: CDR1 SEHNR and CDR2 FQNEAQ (reference sequence). The CDR3 sequence is 13 residues long. V dropped 2 bases and J dropped 5 bases, with 9 bases sitting between them. Here the CDR3 DNA reads TGTGCCAGCAGCTTAAGGGCAGAGTATGGCTACACCTTC. Translating it yields CASSLRAEYGYTF.

V usage is TRBV29-1 and J usage is TRBJ1-1; 7 bases agree with TRBD1. CDR3 length: 11 amino acids. Germline-derived CDR1 and CDR2 are SQVTM and ANQGSEA. The V segment lost 6 bases and the J segment 6 bases; nucleotides outside the gene matches: 4. The CDR3 spells CSVGDSAEAFF. As DNA, the CDR3 is TGCAGCGTCGGGGACAGCGCTGAAGCTTTCTTT.

The chain employs TRBV13 and TRBJ2-7, with D uncertain. The CDR3 spans 12 residues. The ends were cut back, 0 bases at V and 6 bases at J, with 6 bases in the middle. CDR1 and CDR2 from the germline V gene are PRHDT and FYEKMQ (reference sequence). The CDR3 is CASSLGQTEQYF. In DNA, the CDR3 is TGTGCCAGCAGCTTAGGCCAGACCGAGCAGTACTTC.

V is TRBV4-1 and J is TRBJ2-1; tentatively, D is TRBD1 (6 bases). Per germline, CDR1 MGHRA and CDR2 YSYEKL. Trimming pared 0 bases from V and 7 bases from J, leaving 19 bases between. This CDR3 is built from 17 residues. The CDR3 DNA sequence: TGCGCCAGCAGCCAAGATAATTTAGGGGGATGGTTTAATGAGCAGTTCTTC. It yields the protein CASSQDNLGGWFNEQFF.

The chain uses TRBV25-1 and TRBJ2-5, with 10 positions matching TRBD1. The CDR3 has 15 amino acids. The V and J ends lost 0 bases and 5 bases, in that order; junction bases with no gene match: 3. CDR1 is MGHDK, CDR2 SYGVNS, per germline. The CDR3 DNA is TGTGCCAGCAGTGAATATAGGACAGGGGGGGAGACCCAGTACTTC. It codes for CASSEYRTGGETQYF.

The chain couples TRBV29-1 to TRBJ1-2, with 8 bases matching TRBD1. CDR3 size: 15 residues. The V gene end was trimmed by 2 bases and the J gene end by 3 bases; junction bases not matched to a gene: 8. The germline V gene encodes CDR1 SQVTM and CDR2 ANQGSEA. The CDR3, as DNA: TGCAGCGTTGAAATGGTCAGGGGGCTACACTATGGCTACACCTTC. Encoded protein: CSVEMVRGLHYGYTF. The complete variable domain, with remaining parts taken from reference TRBV29-1 and TRBJ1-2, reads SAVISQKPSRDICQRGTSLTIQCQVDSQVTMMFWYRQQPGQSLTLIATANQGSEATYESGFVIDKFPISRPNLTFSTLTVSNMSPEDSSIYLCSVEMVRGLHYGYTFGSGTRLTVV.

The gene calls are TRBV29-1 and TRBJ2-1, with D unresolved. CDR3 size: 14 residues. Germline assignment: CDR1 SQVTM and CDR2 ANQGSEA. V lost 0 bases to trimming and J lost 4 bases, with 10 bases between them. The CDR3 nucleotides read TGCAGCGTTGAAGATCCTGTACAGTACAATGAGCAGTTCTTC. Translated: CSVEDPVQYNEQFF.

This clone was observed a handful of times. V is TRBV14 and J is TRBJ2-1; 13 bases match TRBD2. CDR1 and CDR2 from the germline V gene are SGHDN and FVKESK. CDR3 length equals 15 residues. V lost 0 bases, J lost 7 bases, and 0 bases stayed unmatched. CDR3 sequence: CASSQEGLAGNEQFF. CDR3 nucleotides: TGTGCCAGCAGCCAAGAGGGACTAGCGGGGAATGAGCAGTTCTTC.

The chain uses TRBV20-1 and TRBJ1-2, with D unresolved. V was trimmed by 5 bases and J by 8 bases, leaving 3 bases between them. CDR3 size: 8 residues. Germline V CDR1 and CDR2: DFQATT, SNEGSKA (reference sequence). The CDR3 region has the DNA TGCAGTGCTGACGGCTACACCTTC. This encodes CSADGYTF.

The chain carries TRBV13 and TRBJ2-1; D might be TRBD2 (5 bases). The CDR3 is made up of 14 amino acids. V was pared by 2 bases and J by 9 bases, with 14 bases between. The germline CDR1 and CDR2 sequences are PRHDT and FYEKMQ (reference sequence). The CDR3 nucleotides are TGTGCCAGCAGCTTACCCGGGGTAGAGAGTGAGCAGTTCTTC. This gives the protein CASSLPGVESEQFF.

The rearrangement joins TRBV6-1 to TRBJ2-7; 9 positions agree with TRBD1. V trimming: 6 bases; J trimming: 5 bases; junction bases outside the gene matches: 5. From germline, CDR1 is MNHNS and CDR2 SASEGT. CDR3 length equals 13 residues. The CDR3 nucleotides are TGTGCCAGCAGAACCGGGACAGGGCACGAGCAGTACTTC. This gives the protein CASRTGTGHEQYF.

The rearrangement uses TRBV27 and TRBJ1-2; TRBD1 matches 9 bases. Trimming took 2 bases from V and 6 from J; bases not matched to a gene: 7. This CDR3 region has 15 residues. The germline V gene has CDR1 MNHEY and CDR2 SMNVEV (reference sequence). The DNA of the CDR3 is TGTGCCAGCAGTTTAAGCAATACAGGGGGCGATGGCTACACCTTC. Translating gives CASSLSNTGGDGYTF.